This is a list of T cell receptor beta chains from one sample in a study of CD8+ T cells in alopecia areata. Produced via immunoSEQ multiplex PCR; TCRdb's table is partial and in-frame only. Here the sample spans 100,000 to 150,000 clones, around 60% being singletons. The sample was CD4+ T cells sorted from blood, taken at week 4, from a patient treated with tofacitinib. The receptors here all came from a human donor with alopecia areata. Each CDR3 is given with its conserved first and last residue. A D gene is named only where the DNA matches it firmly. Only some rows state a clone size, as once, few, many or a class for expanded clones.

CDR3: CSAGPPTNTGELFF
DNA: TGCAGCGCCGGGCCTCCGACGAACACCGGGGAGCTGTTTTTT
J: TRBJ2-2
V: TRBV29-1
D: .
size: .

CDR3: CASIHDGSGSNEQFF
DNA: TGTGCCAGCATCCACGACGGGTCCGGCAGCAATGAGCAGTTCTTC
J: TRBJ2-1
V: TRBV7-2
D: .
size: .

CDR3: CASSPSYEQYF
DNA: TGTGCCAGCAGCCCCTCCTACGAGCAGTACTTC
J: TRBJ2-7
V: TRBV7-8
D: .
size: .

CDR3: CASAPPRGYNEQFF
DNA: TGTGCCAGCGCCCCCCCGCGTGGGTACAATGAGCAGTTCTTC
J: TRBJ2-1
V: TRBV6-1
D: .
size: .

CDR3: CAWSVSGFYEQYF
DNA: TGTGCCTGGAGTGTTTCAGGTTTCTACGAGCAGTACTTC
J: TRBJ2-7
V: TRBV30
D: .
size: .

CDR3: CASSEETQYF
DNA: TGTGCCAGCAGTGAGGAGACCCAGTACTTC
J: TRBJ2-5
V: TRBV2
D: .
size: .

CDR3: CASSLFGIATDTQYF
DNA: TGTGCCAGCAGCTTATTCGGGATAGCCACAGATACGCAGTATTTT
J: TRBJ2-3
V: TRBV7-2
D: .
size: .

CDR3: CASREARDSLNQPQHF
DNA: TGTGCCAGTAGGGAGGCACGGGACTCCCTAAATCAGCCCCAGCATTTT
J: TRBJ1-5
V: TRBV19
D: .
size: .

CDR3: CASSLNQGDPAALHF
DNA: TGTGCCAGCAGCTTAAATCAGGGGGACCCGGCGGCCCTCCACTTT
J: TRBJ1-6
V: TRBV7-2
D: TRBD1
size: .

CDR3: CASSVVANTEAFF
DNA: TGTGCCAGCAGCGTAGTGGCGAACACTGAAGCTTTCTTT
J: TRBJ1-1
V: TRBV9
D: .
size: .

CDR3: CASRKGSRGQPQHF
DNA: TGCGCCAGCAGAAAGGGTTCACGGGGTCAGCCCCAGCATTTT
J: TRBJ1-5
V: TRBV23-1
D: .
size: .

CDR3: CAIGYGQSSNANYGYTF
DNA: TGTGCCATCGGCTATGGACAGTCCAGTAATGCTAACTATGGCTACACCTTC
J: TRBJ1-2
V: TRBV10-3
D: .
size: .

CDR3: CASLWPLHF
DNA: TGTGCCAGCTTATGGCCCCTCCACTTT
J: TRBJ1-6
V: TRBV2
D: .
size: .

CDR3: CASSRAGESNEQYF
DNA: TGTGCCAGCTCAAGGGCGGGAGAATCCAACGAGCAGTACTTC
J: TRBJ2-7
V: TRBV6-6
D: TRBD2
size: .

CDR3: CAWIQDRGAGYTF
DNA: TGTGCCTGGATACAGGACAGGGGGGCCGGCTACACCTTC
J: TRBJ1-2
V: TRBV30
D: TRBD1
size: few

CDR3: CASSMGLSSTDTQYF
DNA: TGCGCCAGCAGCATGGGACTATCAAGCACAGATACGCAGTATTTT
J: TRBJ2-3
V: TRBV5-1
D: TRBD2
size: .

CDR3: CASSLRQGTDTQYF
DNA: TGTGCCAGCAGCTTACGGCAGGGCACAGATACGCAGTATTTT
J: TRBJ2-3
V: TRBV13
D: .
size: .